Listed here are 27 T cell receptor beta chains from one sample, sequenced in a study of T cell responses to AZD1222 COVID-19 vaccine. Sequencing used immunoSEQ multiplex PCR; TCRdb keeps in-frame clones, though not all of them. The table has approximately 18,000 clones, 80% to 85% seen once. The sample consisted of peripheral blood, taken 28 days after the second AZD1222 dose. The receptors shown here come from an adult who received the AZD1222 COVID-19 vaccine.

V and J are TRBV9 and TRBJ2-4; D gene uncertain. The CDR3 is 16 amino acids. Trimming left V 0 bases short and J 2 bases short, with 12 bases between. The V gene's germline CDR1 is SGDLS and CDR2 YYNGEE. CDR3 sequence: CASSVEPTRTKNIQYF. For the CDR3, the DNA is TGTGCCAGCAGCGTAGAACCAACGAGGACCAAAAACATTCAGTACTTC.

The rearrangement joins TRBV7-8 to TRBJ2-7; D may be TRBD1 or TRBD2 (6 bases each). Trimming pared 1 base from V and 2 bases from J, leaving 12 bases between. The germline gives CDR1 SGHVS, CDR2 FQNEAQ. CDR3 length equals 15 residues. The CDR3 spells CASSLGSGEAYEQYF. The CDR3 bases are TGTGCCAGCAGCTTAGGGTCAGGGGAGGCCTACGAGCAGTACTTC.

This rearrangement joins TRBV28 to TRBJ1-5; D perhaps matches TRBD1 (5 bases). V shed 8 bases and J shed 5 bases, with 10 bases lying between them. The CDR3 totals 12 residues. Germline CDR1 MDHEN, CDR2 SYDVKM. The CDR3 DNA reads TGTGCCAGCGGGGGTTTGGATCAGCCCCAGCATTTT. It yields the protein CASGGLDQPQHF. The full variable domain, completed using reference TRBV28 and TRBJ1-5, is DVKVTQSSRYLVKRTGEKVFLECVQDMDHENMFWYRQDPGLGLRLIYFSYDVKMKEKGDIPEGYSVSREKKERFSLILESASTNQTSMYLCASGGLDQPQHFGDGTRLSIL.

This clone was found once. The rearrangement links TRBV7-6 to TRBJ2-3; D unclear. This CDR3 region has 12 residues. V was trimmed by 1 base and J by 10 bases, leaving 9 bases between them. Germline CDR1 SGHVS, CDR2 FNYEAQ. The CDR3 loop is CASSLGDGPQYF. The CDR3, as DNA: TGTGCCAGCAGCTTAGGGGATGGTCCGCAGTATTTT. The full variable domain, with the rest looked up from reference TRBV7-6 and TRBJ2-3, is GAGVSQSPRYKVTKRGQDVALRCDPISGHVSLYWYRQALGQGPEFLTYFNYEAQQDKSGLPNDRFSAERPEGSISTLTIQRTEQRDSAMYRCASSLGDGPQYFGPGTRLTVL.

This clone was counted between two and nine times. This chain uses TRBV6-2 or TRBV6-3 with TRBJ1-1; the D gene is possibly TRBD1 (5 bases). CDR1 and CDR2 (germline): MNHEY, SVGEGT. The CDR3 length is 14 residues. V shed 2 bases and J shed 4 bases, with 11 bases lying between them. CDR3 sequence (DNA): TGTGCCAGCAGTTACGTTGGGGGGAGCACTGAAGCTTTCTTT. Protein product: CASSYVGGSTEAFF.

This rearrangement joins TRBV19 to TRBJ1-1; no definite D call. The germline V gene encodes CDR1 LNHDA and CDR2 SQIVND (reference sequence). V shed 8 bases and J shed 8 bases, with 9 bases lying between them. The CDR3 length is 10 residues. As DNA, the CDR3 is TGTGCCAGTTTTCTGGGCGAAGCTTTCTTT. Its translation is CASFLGEAFF.

The chain joins TRBV24-1 to TRBJ2-2, with D possibly matching TRBD1 (6 bases). V lost 3 bases and J 6 bases, leaving 13 bases between the germline ends. Germline V gene data show CDR1 as KGHDR and CDR2 as SFDVKD. This CDR3 has 15 residues. The CDR3 protein is CATSDNVRGPGELFF. CDR3 coding DNA: TGTGCCACCAGTGATAACGTCAGGGGCCCCGGGGAGCTGTTTTTT.

As to this clone: A junction end diverges from the germline sequence, so it may reflect a read error. V and J are TRBV12-5 and TRBJ1-5, with D possibly TRBD1 on 6 matching bases. The germline gives CDR1 LGHNT, CDR2 FRNRAP. The CDR3 length is 15 residues. DNA of the CDR3: TGTGCTAGTGGGTTGGGGGAAGGGGGGCGACAGCCCCAGCATTTT. Protein sequence: CASGLGEGGRQPQHF.

This chain uses TRBV7-2 with TRBJ1-2; D not resolved. Deletions cut 3 bases from V and 7 bases from J, with 12 bases between. Germline V gene sequence: CDR1 SGHTA, CDR2 FQGNSA. The CDR3 is 13 residues long. The CDR3 spells CASSLDIRSGYTF. The CDR3 DNA reads as TGTGCCAGCAGCTTGGATATTAGGTCTGGCTACACCTTC. The complete variable domain, with remaining parts taken from reference TRBV7-2 and TRBJ1-2, reads GAGVSQSPSNKVTEKGKDVELRCDPISGHTALYWYRQSLGQGLEFLIYFQGNSAPDKSGLPSDRFSAERTGGSVSTLTIQRTQQEDSAVYLCASSLDIRSGYTFGSGTRLTVV.

J is TRBJ2-1 and V is TRBV2, with no clear D. Germline V gene sequence: CDR1 SNHLY, CDR2 FYNNEI. This CDR3 region has 13 residues. V lost 3 bases to trimming and J lost 7 bases, with 10 bases between them. The CDR3 DNA reads as TGTGCCAGCAGTGACTGGGGTGTGAATGAGCAGTTCTTC. Its translation is CASSDWGVNEQFF.

The chain couples TRBV19 to TRBJ2-5; 7 positions match TRBD1. Trimming removed 0 bases from V and 2 bases from J; junction bases left unmatched: 3. The germline V gene encodes CDR1 LNHDA and CDR2 SQIVND (reference sequence). This CDR3 has 15 residues. CDR3 in amino acids: CASSIEGQAQETQYF. The CDR3 DNA is TGTGCCAGTAGTATAGAAGGACAGGCACAAGAGACCCAGTACTTC.

The chain employs TRBV6-2 or TRBV6-3 and TRBJ1-6, with no clear D. V gave up 3 bases and J gave up 5 bases, with 14 bases separating them. Germline V lookup: CDR1 MNHEY, CDR2 SVGEGT. This CDR3 has 16 amino acids. CDR3 residues: CASSYRSALDNSPLHF. The DNA of the CDR3 is TGTGCCAGCAGTTATAGGTCCGCGCTCGATAATTCACCCCTCCACTTT.

CDR3 in DNA: TGTGCCAGCTACTCATTTCCGGGACAGCCCCAGCATTTT. Protein sequence: CASYSFPGQPQHF. The rearrangement joins TRBV27 to TRBJ1-5; D not resolved. V lost 8 bases to trimming and J lost 7 bases, with 15 bases between them. The length of the CDR3 is 13 residues. Germline values: CDR1 MNHEY, CDR2 SMNVEV (reference sequence).

By frequency in the sample, this clone is medium-sized. The chain employs TRBV4-1 and TRBJ1-6, with D possibly matching TRBD1 (5 bases). Germline V gene lookup returns CDR1 MGHRA and CDR2 YSYEKL. The CDR3 has 17 amino acids. The ends were cut back, 3 bases at V and 0 bases at J, with 12 bases in the middle. CDR3 DNA: TGCGCCAGCAGCCAGGAGGGGTCCTCCTCCTATAATTCACCCCTCCACTTT. Translating it yields CASSQEGSSSYNSPLHF.

CDR3 amino acids: CASSQDYGESTDTQYF. The DNA for the CDR3 is TGTGCCAGCAGCCAAGATTACGGGGAGAGCACAGATACGCAGTATTTT. The rearrangement joins TRBV4-2 to TRBJ2-3; D possibly corresponds to TRBD2 (5 bases). The CDR3 length is 16 residues. Trimming cost V 0 bases and J 0 bases, with 10 bases left between them. The V gene's germline CDR1 is LGHNA and CDR2 YNFKEQ.

This chain connects TRBV25-1 to TRBJ2-4, with 10 bases identical to TRBD1. V lost 4 bases to trimming and J lost 4 bases; unmatched junction nucleotides: 4. Germline V lookup: CDR1 MGHDK, CDR2 SYGVNS. CDR3 size: 15 residues. CDR3 loop: CASSVPGQGKNIQYF. CDR3 sequence (DNA): TGTGCCAGCAGTGTTCCGGGACAGGGGAAAAACATTCAGTACTTC.

The gene calls are TRBV24-1 and TRBJ2-3, with 7 bases identical to TRBD1. CDR3 length: 13 residues. The junction had 2 bases not matched to a gene; V was cut back by 4 bases and J by 5 bases. Germline-derived CDR1 and CDR2 are KGHDR and SFDVKD. The CDR3 DNA sequence: TGTGCCACCAGTGAACAGGGGAGAGATACGCAGTATTTT. It encodes CATSEQGRDTQYF.

The genes are TRBV5-5 and TRBJ2-7; D is perhaps TRBD1 or TRBD2 (5 bases each). Trimming pared 3 bases from V and 2 bases from J, leaving 15 bases between. CDR3 size: 15 residues. Germline CDR1 reads SGHKS; CDR2 reads YYEKEE (reference sequence). CDR3 coding DNA: TGTGCCAGCAGCTGGGGGACGGAGGCTACCTACGAGCAGTACTTC. Protein: CASSWGTEATYEQYF.

This sequence joins TRBV28 and TRBJ2-5, with unresolved D. The CDR3 totals 13 residues. Germline V gene data show CDR1 as MDHEN and CDR2 as SYDVKM. Deletions cut 4 bases from V and 7 bases from J, with 13 bases between. In DNA, the CDR3 is TGTGCCAGCAGTTCCCCTGGCAGCGCGACCCAGTACTTC. Protein: CASSSPGSATQYF.

CDR3 DNA: TGTGCCAGCAGCTTAGAACCTAGCGGGGGGGCGGTTCACAATGAGCAGTTCTTC. Residues: CASSLEPSGGAVHNEQFF. The chain couples TRBV7-2 to TRBJ2-1; TRBD2 matches 12 bases. The V gene's germline CDR1 is SGHTA and CDR2 FQGNSA. V was clipped by 1 base and J by 5 bases; unmatched bases: 9. The CDR3 extends over 18 amino acids.

CDR3 in DNA: TGTGCCAGCAGCGCCTTAACTGGTTCACCCCTCCACTTT. Translated: CASSALTGSPLHF. The rearrangement uses TRBV9 and TRBJ1-6; the D is unclear. CDR1 and CDR2 (germline): SGDLS, YYNGEE. Trimming removed 3 bases from V and 9 bases from J, with 10 bases in between. The CDR3 loop spans 13 amino acids.

The chain is built from TRBV3-1 (or the pseudogene TRBV3-2) and TRBJ2-2, with D hard to call. V lost 1 base and J lost 9, with 3 bases in between. CDR1 and CDR2 (germline): LGHDT, YNNKEL (reference sequence). CDR3 length: 11 residues. CDR3 sequence reads: CASSQAWELFF. For the CDR3, the DNA is TGTGCCAGCAGCCAAGCATGGGAGCTGTTTTTT.

The chain recombines TRBV12-3 or TRBV12-4 with TRBJ1-1; D is possibly TRBD1 (5 bases). The ends were cut back, 6 bases at V and 6 bases at J, with 14 bases in the middle. The CDR3 spans 13 residues. The CDR3 protein is CASSPIRGAEAFF. The CDR3 bases are TGTGCCAGCAGCCCTATTCGGGGGGCTGAAGCTTTCTTT.

CDR3 coding DNA: TGTGCCAGCAAGTATGCGGATACGCAGTATTTT. It specifies CASKYADTQYF. J is TRBJ2-3 and V is TRBV12-3 or TRBV12-4; no definite D call. The CDR3 is 11 amino acids. Trimming cost V 7 bases and J 6 bases, with 8 bases left between them.

V gene TRBV4-1 combines with J gene TRBJ1-2, with no clear D. Deletions cut 0 bases from V and 1 base from J, with 12 bases between. Per the germline V gene, CDR1 is MGHRA and CDR2 is YSYEKL. The CDR3 totals 16 residues. CDR3 DNA sequence: TGCGCCAGCAGCCAAGATTCGGGTGGGGTTAACTATGGCTACACCTTC. Its translation: CASSQDSGGVNYGYTF.

The genes are TRBV2 and TRBJ1-1, with D uncertain. V lost 6 bases, J lost 7 bases, and 12 bases lay in between. Germline V CDR1 and CDR2: SNHLY, FYNNEI. This CDR3 is built from 12 residues. CDR3 bases: TGTGCCAGCAGCTCCGAGCTAGGTGAAGCTTTCTTT. It yields the protein CASSSELGEAFF.

The chain uses TRBV6-5 and TRBJ1-2, with D unresolved. Looked up from germline, CDR1 is MNHEY and CDR2 is SVGAGI. V gave up 0 bases and J gave up 8 bases, with 13 bases separating them. The CDR3 has 14 residues. The CDR3 DNA sequence: TGTGCCAGCAGTTACTCCGGCGTACAAGGCGGCTACACCTTC. Translating gives CASSYSGVQGGYTF.